The following is a T cell receptor beta chain sequence with its context. Its cognate antigen is unknown. The length of the CDR3 is 16 residues. V shed 0 bases and J shed 4 bases, with 13 bases lying between them. The germline V gene encodes CDR1 SGHAT and CDR2 FQNNGV. This specimen belongs to a study of T cells after posttransplantation cyclophosphamide. Study observations and caveats: Skin or GI-infiltrating T cells shared few TRB sequences with blood. Donor-recipient repertoire similarity was low at 1-2 months, rising over year one. Recipient CMV seropositivity and CMV reactivation strongly tracked TRB clonality.

Produced via immunoSEQ multiplex PCR; TCRdb's table is partial and in-frame only. The sample lists approximately 250 clones, roughly 90% occurring once. This TCR was recovered from a man aged 50-60 years. Material for sequencing was gut tissue. The chain recombines TRBV11-2 with TRBJ2-1; unclear D gene. Here the CDR3 reads CASSLESQASYNEQFF. The CDR3 nucleotides are TGTGCCAGCAGCTTAGAGTCGCAGGCCTCTTACAATGAGCAGTTCTTC. The full variable domain, completed using reference TRBV11-2 and TRBJ2-1, is EAGVAQSPRYKIIEKRQSVAFWCNPISGHATLYWYQQILGQGPKLLIQFQNNGVVDDSQLPKDRFSAERLKGVDSTLKIQPAKLEDSAVYLCASSLESQASYNEQFFGPGTRLTVL.